This T cell receptor beta chain was identified during a study of blood T cells in healthy people across ages. Primed by a sample-barcoded 5' primer and a J-beta primer mix, a second PCR proceeded for roughly 6 to 12 cycles. Via MiXCR, TCRdb re-called the 5' RACE reads, giving one row per CDR3 protein. This table holds around 800,000 distinct CDR3 sequences, about 48% found once. Germline values: CDR1 LGHDT, CDR2 YNNKEL (reference sequence). The CDR3 totals 16 residues. V shed 1 base and J shed 0 bases, with 13 bases lying between them. This clonotype was obtained from a man older than 75 in good health. The specimen sequenced was blood. The rearrangement uses TRBV3-1 and TRBJ2-7; D is uncertain. The CDR3 DNA reads as TGTGCCAGCAGCCAAGTCGGGCCCCAGAGCTCCTACGAGCAGTACTTC. This gives the protein CASSQVGPQSSYEQYF.